This TCR beta chain was obtained from a study of OX40 agonist ivuxolimab in advanced cancers. Regarding the research as a whole: Ivuxolimab, which targeted the costimulatory receptor OX40 (CD134), was an agonistic, fully human IgG2 monoclonal antibody. Prior anti-PD-1, anti-PD-L1 or anti-CTLA-4 therapy was permitted, and 40% of dose-escalation patients had received checkpoint inhibitors. The monotherapy dose-escalation portion (N ≈ 56 patients) of the phase I ivuxolimab trial is reported in the paper. Intravenous ivuxolimab was administered to patients every 2 weeks at six dose levels: 0.01, 0.1, 0.3, 1.5, 3 and 10 mg/kg. Partial responses occurred in three dose-escalation patients, of whom one had hepatocellular carcinoma and two had cutaneous melanoma. In the dose-escalation cohort, 82.7% of patients were male, and the mean age was roughly 60 years with a range of roughly 23 to 79. The purpose of peripheral TCRbeta sequencing was to test whether ivuxolimab changed TCR sequence diversity and led to clonal T-cell expansion. Of the approximately 50 dose-escalation patients, hepatocellular carcinoma was present in around 20, melanoma in around 15, renal cell carcinoma in 9 and head and neck cancer in 9. General study outcomes and caveats: Low levels of normalized T-cell clonal expansion were also shown by some nonresponding patients. At doses of 0.1 to 3.0 mg/kg, clonal expansion of both CD4+ and CD8+ T cells in blood was seen between baseline and week 6. After ivuxolimab, expanded clones were on average more numerous among CD8+ T cells than among CD4+ T cells. Partial responders in the 0.1-3.0 mg/kg groups had among the lowest normalized peripheral clonal expansion, especially among CD8+ T cells. The antigen specificity of the peripheral T cells that underwent clonal expansion was not determined.

To sequence the TCRbeta CDR3 region, genomic DNA was isolated from the sorted cells. TCRbeta CDR3 regions were sequenced using the immunoSEQ Assay. Imported from immuneACCESS, the table was reduced by TCRdb to in-frame sequences with V and J called. These copies leave out some clones; in studies compared against another copy, an unresolved V gene accounts for under half, and the cause of the remainder is not known. This sample holds approximately 62,000 clones; around 90% were observed only once. The ten largest clones capture about 5% of the sample. Patients with a history of autoimmune disease or receiving systemic immunosuppression were excluded from the trial. Peripheral blood for TCR sequencing was collected from all dose cohorts at baseline, on cycle 4 day 1, and on cycle 7 day 1. Samples were obtained from an open-label, multicenter, first-in-human phase I dose-escalation trial of ivuxolimab. Adults with locally advanced or metastatic melanoma, renal cell, hepatocellular, or head and neck squamous cell carcinoma were enrolled in the trial. Before TCR sequencing, CD4+ T cells and CD8+ T cells from peripheral blood were sorted into separate populations.

From cysteine to phenylalanine, the CDR3 is 14 amino acids long. Only CDR3 DNA is held: 42 bases, read in frame from base 1. For CDR1 and CDR2, the germline V gene lists MNHNS and SASEGT. The junction carries 17 bases between V and J, which are trimmed by 7 bases and 4 bases respectively. In regard to this clone: Its antigen is currently not known. No much larger clone is present one base from it, and per-base qualities are unavailable.

The source material was CD4+ or CD8+ T cells sorted from blood, sampled in a trial of the OX40 agonist ivuxolimab. The chain uses TRBV6-1 and TRBJ2-7; TRBD1 could be the D gene, as 5 bases match. The receptor comes from an adult with an advanced solid tumor such as melanoma, head and neck, liver or kidney cancer. The sequenced DNA is TGTGCCAGCAAAAGGGGCTCAATGGGGTACGAGCAGTACTTC. It translates to CASKRGSMGYEQYF.